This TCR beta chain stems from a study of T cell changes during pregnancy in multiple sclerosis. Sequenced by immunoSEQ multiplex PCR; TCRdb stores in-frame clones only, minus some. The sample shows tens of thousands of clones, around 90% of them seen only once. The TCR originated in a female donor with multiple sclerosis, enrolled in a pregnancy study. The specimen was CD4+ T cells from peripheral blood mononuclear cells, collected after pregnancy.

CDR3 bases: TGTGCCAGCAGTCCCCGGACTAGCGGGACTAATGAGCAGTTCTTC. Translation: CASSPRTSGTNEQFF. The V call is TRBV27, the J call TRBJ2-1; 12 bases align to TRBD2. Losses at the gene ends were 5 bases for V and 7 bases for J; bases not matched to a gene: 6. Germline lookup yields CDR1 MNHEY and CDR2 SMNVEV (reference sequence). The CDR3 runs 15 residues.